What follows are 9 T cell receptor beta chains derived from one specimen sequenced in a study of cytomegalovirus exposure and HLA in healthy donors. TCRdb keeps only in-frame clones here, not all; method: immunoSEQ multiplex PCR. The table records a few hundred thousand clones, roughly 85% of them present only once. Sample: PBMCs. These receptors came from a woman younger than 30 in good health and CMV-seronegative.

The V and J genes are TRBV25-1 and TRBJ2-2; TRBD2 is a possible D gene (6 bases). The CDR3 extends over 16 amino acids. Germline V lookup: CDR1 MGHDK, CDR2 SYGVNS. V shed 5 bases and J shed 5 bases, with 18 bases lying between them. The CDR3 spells CASSPGGLARTGELFF. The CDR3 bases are TGTGCCAGCAGTCCCGGAGGGCTAGCTCGGACCGGGGAGCTGTTTTTT.

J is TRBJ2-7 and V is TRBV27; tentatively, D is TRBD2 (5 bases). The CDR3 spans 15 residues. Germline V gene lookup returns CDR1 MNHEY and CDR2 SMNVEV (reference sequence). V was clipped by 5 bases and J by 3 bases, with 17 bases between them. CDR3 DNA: TGTGCCAGCAGTCTCTCTACGGGGAAACTCTACGAGCAGTACTTC. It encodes CASSLSTGKLYEQYF.

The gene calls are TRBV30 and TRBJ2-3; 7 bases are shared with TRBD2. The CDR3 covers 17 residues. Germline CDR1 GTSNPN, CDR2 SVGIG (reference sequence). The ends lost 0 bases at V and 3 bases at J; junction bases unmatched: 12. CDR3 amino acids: CAWSVGWRGRATDTQYF. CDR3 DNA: TGTGCCTGGAGTGTGGGGTGGCGTGGGAGGGCAACAGATACGCAGTATTTT.

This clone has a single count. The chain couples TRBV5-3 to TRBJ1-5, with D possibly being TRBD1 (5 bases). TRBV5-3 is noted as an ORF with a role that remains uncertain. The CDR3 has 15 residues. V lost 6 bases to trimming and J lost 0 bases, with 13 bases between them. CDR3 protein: CARTSKGYSNQPQHF. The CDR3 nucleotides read TGTGCCAGAACCTCAAAGGGGTATAGCAATCAGCCCCAGCATTTT.

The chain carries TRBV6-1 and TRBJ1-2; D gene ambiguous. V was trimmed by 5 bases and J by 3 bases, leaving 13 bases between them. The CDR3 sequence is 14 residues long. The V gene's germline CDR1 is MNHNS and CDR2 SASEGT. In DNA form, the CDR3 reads TGTGCCAGCAGTCGAATTCCAGGTGACTATGGCTACACCTTC. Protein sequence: CASSRIPGDYGYTF.

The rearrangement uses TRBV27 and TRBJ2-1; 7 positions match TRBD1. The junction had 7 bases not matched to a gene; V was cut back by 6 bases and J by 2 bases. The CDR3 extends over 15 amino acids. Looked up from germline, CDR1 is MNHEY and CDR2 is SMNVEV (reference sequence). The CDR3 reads CASSWDSSTYNEQFF. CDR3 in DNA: TGTGCCAGCAGCTGGGACAGTTCTACCTACAATGAGCAGTTCTTC.

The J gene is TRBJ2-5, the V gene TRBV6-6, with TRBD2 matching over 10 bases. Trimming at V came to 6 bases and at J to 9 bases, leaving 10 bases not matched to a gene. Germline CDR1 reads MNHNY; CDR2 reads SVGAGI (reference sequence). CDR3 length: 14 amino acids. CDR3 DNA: TGTGCCAGCAGGACTAGCGGGCCCGGAGGGGCCCAGTACTTC. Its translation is CASRTSGPGGAQYF.

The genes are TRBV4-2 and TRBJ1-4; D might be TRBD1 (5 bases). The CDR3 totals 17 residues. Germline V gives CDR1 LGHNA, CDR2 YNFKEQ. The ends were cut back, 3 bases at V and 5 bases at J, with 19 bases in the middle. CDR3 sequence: CASSHQSAGLSNEKLFF. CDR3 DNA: TGTGCCAGCAGCCACCAAAGCGCAGGGCTTAGCAATGAAAAACTGTTTTTT.

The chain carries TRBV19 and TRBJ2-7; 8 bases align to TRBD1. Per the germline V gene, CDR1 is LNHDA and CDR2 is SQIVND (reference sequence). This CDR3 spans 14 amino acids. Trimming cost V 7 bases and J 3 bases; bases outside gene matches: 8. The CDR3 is CASTLGTGLYEQYF. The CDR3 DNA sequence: TGTGCCAGTACCCTTGGGACAGGTCTCTACGAGCAGTACTTC.